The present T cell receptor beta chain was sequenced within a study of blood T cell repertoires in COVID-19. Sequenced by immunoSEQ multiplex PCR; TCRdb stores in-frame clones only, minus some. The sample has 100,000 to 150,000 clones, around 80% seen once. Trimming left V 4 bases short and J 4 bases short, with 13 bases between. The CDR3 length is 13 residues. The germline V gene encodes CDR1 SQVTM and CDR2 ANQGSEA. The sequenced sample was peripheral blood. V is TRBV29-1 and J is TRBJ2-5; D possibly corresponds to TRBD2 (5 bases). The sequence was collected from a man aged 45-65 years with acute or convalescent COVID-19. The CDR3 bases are TGCAGCGTTGCCGAGGCGGGTCCAGAGACCCAGTACTTC. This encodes CSVAEAGPETQYF.